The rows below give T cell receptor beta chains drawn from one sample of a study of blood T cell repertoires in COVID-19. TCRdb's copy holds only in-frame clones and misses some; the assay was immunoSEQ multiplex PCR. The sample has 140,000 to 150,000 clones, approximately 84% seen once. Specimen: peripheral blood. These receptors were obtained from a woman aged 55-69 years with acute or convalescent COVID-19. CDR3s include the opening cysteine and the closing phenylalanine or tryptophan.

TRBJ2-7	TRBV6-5	CASTGGLAGANEQYF
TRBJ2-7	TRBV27	CASSLASGSYEQYF
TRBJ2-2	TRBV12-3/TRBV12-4	CASSFSIGELFF
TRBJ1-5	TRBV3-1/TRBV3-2	CASSQGGGRGQPQHF
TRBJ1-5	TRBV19	CASRPRWGQSNQPQHF
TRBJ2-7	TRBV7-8	CASTPLGLAGRAYEQYF
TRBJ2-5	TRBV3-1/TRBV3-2	CASSQDESGRVGETQYF
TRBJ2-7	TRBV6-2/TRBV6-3	CASSYSRPGGIFDEQYF
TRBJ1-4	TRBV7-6	CASSLAFNPQVTNEKLFF
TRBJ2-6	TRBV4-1	CASSQFGSGTGANVLTF
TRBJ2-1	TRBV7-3	CASSMGTSGRREQFF
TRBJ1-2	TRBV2	CAIRARDTDLATF
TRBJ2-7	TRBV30	CAWSPVGGGGRGVEQYF
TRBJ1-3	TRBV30	CAWSIGTGNTIYF
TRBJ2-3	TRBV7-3	CASSLTLADTQYF
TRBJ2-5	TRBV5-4	CASSLGGLEEETQYF
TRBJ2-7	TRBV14	CASSQLGLAGHEQYF
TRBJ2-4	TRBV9	CASSPEGAAKNIQYF
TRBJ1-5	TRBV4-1	CASSQDSGGVWQPQHF
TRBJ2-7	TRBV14	CASSVTRGTYEQYF
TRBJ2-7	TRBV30	CAWSASGIVAEQYF
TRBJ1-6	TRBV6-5	CASQTERSPLHF
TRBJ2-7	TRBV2	CASSTRAGTREQYF
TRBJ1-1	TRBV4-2	CASSLEVDTEAFF
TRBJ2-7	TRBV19	CASSIGTGYEQYF
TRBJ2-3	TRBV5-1	CASRGGARTDTQYF
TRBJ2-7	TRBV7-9	CASSPSFRGAYEQYF
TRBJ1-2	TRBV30	CAYSRYPGEEGYGYTF
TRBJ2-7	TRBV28	CASERAYEQYF
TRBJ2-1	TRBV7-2	CASSLMAGSYNEQFF
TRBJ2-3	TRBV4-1	CASSQVWARATDTQYF
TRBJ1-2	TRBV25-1	CASSEGTGINYGYTF
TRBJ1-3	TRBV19	CASRQRSGNTIYF